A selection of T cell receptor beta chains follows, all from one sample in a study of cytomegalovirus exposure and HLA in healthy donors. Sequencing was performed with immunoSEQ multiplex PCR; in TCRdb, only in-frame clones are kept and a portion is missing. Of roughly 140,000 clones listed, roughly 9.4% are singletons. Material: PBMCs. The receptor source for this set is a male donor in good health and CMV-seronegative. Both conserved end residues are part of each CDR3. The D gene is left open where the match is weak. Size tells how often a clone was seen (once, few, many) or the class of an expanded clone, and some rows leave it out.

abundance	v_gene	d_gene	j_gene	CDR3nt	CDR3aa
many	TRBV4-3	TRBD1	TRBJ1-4	TGCGCCAGCAGCCAAGCGGACAGGCCCAATGAAAAACTGTTTTTT	CASSQADRPNEKLFF
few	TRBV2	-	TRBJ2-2	TGTGCCAGCAGTGCCGACAGAGGGAACACCGGGGAGCTGTTTTTT	CASSADRGNTGELFF
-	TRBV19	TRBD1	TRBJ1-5	TGTGCCAGTTCCAGGTCCGGGACAGCAACTAATCAGCCCCAGCATTTT	CASSRSGTATNQPQHF
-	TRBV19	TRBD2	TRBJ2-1	TGTGCCAGTAGTGCTAGGCTAGCGGGAGGGTTTCACACATACAATGAGCAGTTCTTC	CASSARLAGGFHTYNEQFF
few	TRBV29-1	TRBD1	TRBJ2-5	TGCAGCGAGTGGGACAGCCAAGAGACCCAGTACTTC	CSEWDSQETQYF
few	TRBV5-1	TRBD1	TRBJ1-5	TGCGCCAGCAGCCCAGGGACAGTTAGCAATCAGCCCCAGCATTTT	CASSPGTVSNQPQHF
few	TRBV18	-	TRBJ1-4	TGTGCCAGCTCACCACCGTCCCGAGAACTGTTTTTT	CASSPPSRELFF
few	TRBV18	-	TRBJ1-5	TGTGCCAGCTCACCAGCCGCGGGGGACCAGCCCCAGCATTTT	CASSPAAGDQPQHF
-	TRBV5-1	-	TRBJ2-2	TGCGCCAGCAGCTTGGACCCGCGTCGCCGCACCGGGGAGCTGTTTTTT	CASSLDPRRRTGELFF
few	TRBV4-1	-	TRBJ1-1	TGCGCCAGCAGCCAACCGCCGGGGGAGGGAACTGAAGCTTTCTTT	CASSQPPGEGTEAFF
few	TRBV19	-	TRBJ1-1	TGTGCCAGTAGTATAGGGAGGGAGACTGAAGCTTTCTTT	CASSIGRETEAFF
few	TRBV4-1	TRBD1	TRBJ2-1	TGCGCCAGCAGCCAAGGGACAGGGGGCAACAATGAGCAGTTCTTC	CASSQGTGGNNEQFF
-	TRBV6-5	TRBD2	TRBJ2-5	TGTGCCAGCAGCCGGGGGACTAGCGGGGGAGAGACCCAGTACTTC	CASSRGTSGGETQYF
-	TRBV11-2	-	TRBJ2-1	TGTGCCAGCAGCTTAGGGACGGGAGTCGGGGAGCAGTTCTTC	CASSLGTGVGEQFF
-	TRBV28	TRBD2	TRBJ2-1	TGTGCCAGCAGTGCCATGCGGGCGGGAGGATACAATGAGCAGTTCTTC	CASSAMRAGGYNEQFF
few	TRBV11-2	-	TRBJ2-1	TGTGCCAGCAGCCGCAGCGTTAGCTCCTACAATGAGCAGTTCTTC	CASSRSVSSYNEQFF
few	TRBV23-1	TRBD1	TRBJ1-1	TGCGCCAGCAGTCCGGGGACAGGGCGTGAAGCTTTCTTT	CASSPGTGREAFF
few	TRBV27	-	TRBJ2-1	TGTGCCAGCAGTCTTCTCGGGGACAATGAGCAGTTCTTC	CASSLLGDNEQFF
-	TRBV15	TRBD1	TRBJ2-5	TGTGCCACCAGCAAGCGACAGGGTCGGCAAGAGACCCAGTACTTC	CATSKRQGRQETQYF
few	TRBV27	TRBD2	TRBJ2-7	TGTGCCAGCAGAAACACTAGCGGGAGGCGCCCTTACGAGCAGTACTTC	CASRNTSGRRPYEQYF
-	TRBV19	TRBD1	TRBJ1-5	TGTGCCAGTAGTATTCGGGACAGGGATCAGCCCCAGCATTTT	CASSIRDRDQPQHF
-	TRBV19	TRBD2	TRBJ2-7	TGTGCCAGTAGTATCATCTCGGCTAGCGGGGGGAACGAGCAGTACTTC	CASSIISASGGNEQYF
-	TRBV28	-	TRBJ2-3	TGTGCCAGCAGCACAACAGGGTTACCTCCGAGTACGCAGTATTTT	CASSTTGLPPSTQYF
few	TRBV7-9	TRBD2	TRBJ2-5	TGTGCCAGCAGCTTAGCGGGCGGGGGGCCTGGTGAGACCCAGTACTTC	CASSLAGGGPGETQYF
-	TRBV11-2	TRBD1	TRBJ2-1	TGTGCCAGCAGCCCCGGGACAGGGAGTCACAATGAGCAGTTCTTC	CASSPGTGSHNEQFF
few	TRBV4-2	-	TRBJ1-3	TGTGCCAGCAGCCAAGCAGGGGTACTGTCTGGAAACACCATATATTTT	CASSQAGVLSGNTIYF
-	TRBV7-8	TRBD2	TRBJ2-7	TGTGCCAGCAGCCAAGGGACTAGCGGGTTCGCCTACGAGCAGTACTTC	CASSQGTSGFAYEQYF
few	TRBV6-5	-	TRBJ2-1	TGTGCCAGCAGTTACACTAAACTCCACAATGAGCAGTTCTTC	CASSYTKLHNEQFF